The 25 T cell receptor beta chains below were found in one sample sequenced in a study of T cell clones after liver transplantation. Profiled with immunoSEQ multiplex PCR; TCRdb holds only in-frame clones, not every one. Among tens of thousands of clones listed, around four fifths were seen once. Sequenced here: CD4+ T cells from blood, sampled approximately 3.5 years after liver transplant. The receptors stem from a human patient who received a liver transplant. Some T cells may originate from the graft donor.

This clone was picked up a small number of times. V and J are TRBV11-2 and TRBJ1-2; TRBD1 is a possible D gene (6 bases). The ends were cut back, 2 bases at V and 7 bases at J, with 14 bases in the middle. Germline CDR1 is SGHAT and CDR2 is FQNNGV. The CDR3 covers 14 residues. The CDR3 bases are TGTGCCAGCAGCTTAATGGGGGGCGCTGGTGGCTACACCTTC. It encodes CASSLMGGAGGYTF.

In its sample, this clone was seen once. The chain links TRBV7-9 to TRBJ2-3, with TRBD2 identical over 7 bases. The CDR3 spans 16 residues. Trimming cost V 5 bases and J 6 bases; bases outside gene matches: 14. The germline CDR1 and CDR2 sequences are SEHNR and FQNEAQ (reference sequence). CDR3 loop: CASSPGQAGEGDTQYF. The CDR3 bases are TGTGCCAGCAGCCCCGGGCAGGCGGGAGAGGGTGATACGCAGTATTTT.

There are a few counts of this clone. The rearrangement links TRBV30 to TRBJ2-1; 13 positions match TRBD2. In germline, CDR1 is GTSNPN, CDR2 SVGIG (reference sequence). J lost 4 bases, V lost 0 bases, and 6 bases had no gene match. This CDR3 is 17 amino acids long. CDR3 in DNA: TGTGCCTGGAGTGTACTCGGGACTAGCGGGACTTACAATGAGCAGTTCTTC. Translated, it gives CAWSVLGTSGTYNEQFF.

The J gene is TRBJ2-7, the V gene TRBV6-1; D not resolved. This CDR3 spans 15 amino acids. Germline V gives CDR1 MNHNS, CDR2 SASEGT. Trimming took 7 bases from V and 6 from J, leaving 22 bases between them. The CDR3 DNA reads as TGTGCCAGCAAGGGTATGCAGGCAAGTATAGGCGAGCAGTACTTC. Amino acid sequence: CASKGMQASIGEQYF.

This clone was picked up one time. Germline and junction disagree at one end, which may indicate a read error. This CDR3 reads CASSLARGGTKGETQYF. CDR3 bases: TGTGCTAGCAGCTTAGCAAGGGGCGGGACTAAGGGGGAGACCCAGTACTTC. V gene TRBV7-7 combines with J gene TRBJ2-5; 7 bases are shared with TRBD2. The CDR3 is 17 amino acids. The germline CDR1 and CDR2 sequences are SSHAT and FNYEAQ (reference sequence).

The rearrangement links TRBV2 to TRBJ2-2; D ambiguous. This CDR3 has 14 amino acids. The germline V and J ends were trimmed by 3 bases and 1 base, with 6 bases remaining between them. The germline gives CDR1 SNHLY, CDR2 FYNNEI. The CDR3 region is CASSESRNTGELFF. The CDR3, as DNA: TGTGCCAGCAGTGAGAGTAGGAACACCGGGGAGCTGTTTTTT.

Only a few counts were recorded for this clone. V usage is TRBV7-6 and J usage is TRBJ2-1, with 10 bases matching TRBD2. With V trimmed by 5 bases and J by 4 bases, 8 bases remained unmatched. The germline CDR1 and CDR2 sequences are SGHVS and FNYEAQ. The CDR3 covers 16 residues. Here the CDR3 DNA reads TGTGCCAGCAGCATGGGGGCAGCGGGAGGGTACAATGAGCAGTTCTTC. Translating it yields CASSMGAAGGYNEQFF.

The chain has TRBV9 and TRBJ1-2; D not certain. Germline CDR1 and CDR2: SGDLS and YYNGEE. Trimming shortened V by 5 bases and J by 2 bases, and 16 bases separated the two germline ends. This CDR3 spans 15 amino acids. CDR3 sequence (DNA): TGTGCCAGCAGTGCCCAAAGGGTGGGGAACTATGGCTACACCTTC. As protein: CASSAQRVGNYGYTF.

The chain employs TRBV7-6 and TRBJ2-6; D ambiguous. The V end lost 5 bases, the J end lost 0 bases, and 14 bases lay between the germline ends. The CDR3 spans 17 residues. Germline V gene sequence: CDR1 SGHVS, CDR2 FNYEAQ. CDR3 residues: CASSPQYVSSGANVLTF. The CDR3 DNA reads as TGTGCCAGCAGCCCCCAATATGTAAGCTCTGGGGCCAACGTCCTGACTTTC. The full variable domain, with the rest looked up from reference TRBV7-6 and TRBJ2-6, is GAGVSQSPRYKVTKRGQDVALRCDPISGHVSLYWYRQALGQGPEFLTYFNYEAQQDKSGLPNDRFSAERPEGSISTLTIQRTEQRDSAMYRCASSPQYVSSGANVLTFGAGSRLTVL.

The J gene is TRBJ2-1, the V gene TRBV2, with a tentative D call TRBD1 (5 bases). Trimming cost V 0 bases and J 15 bases, with 12 bases left between them. The CDR3 sequence is 12 residues long. From germline, CDR1 is SNHLY and CDR2 FYNNEI. DNA for the CDR3: TGTGCCAGCAGTGAAGCGTTCCAGGGTCTGTTCTTC. Translating gives CASSEAFQGLFF. The whole variable domain, remainder taken from reference TRBV2 and TRBJ2-1, is EPEVTQTPSHQVTQMGQEVILRCVPISNHLYFYWYRQILGQKVEFLVSFYNNEISEKSEIFDDQFSVERPDGSNFTLKIRSTKLEDSAMYFCASSEAFQGLFFGPGTRLTVL.

This sequence joins TRBV6-5 and TRBJ2-1; D is unresolved. Per germline, CDR1 MNHEY and CDR2 SVGAGI. Trimming removed 0 bases from V and 4 bases from J, with 10 bases in between. This CDR3 spans 15 amino acids. The CDR3 loop reads CASSYSAGEYNEQFF. CDR3 nucleotides: TGTGCCAGCAGTTACTCGGCAGGCGAGTACAATGAGCAGTTCTTC.

V and J are TRBV6-6 and TRBJ2-7, with 12 bases fitting TRBD2. This CDR3 has 15 residues. Germline V gene sequence: CDR1 MNHNY, CDR2 SVGAGI (reference sequence). Trimming removed 7 bases from V and 0 bases from J; junction bases left unmatched: 4. The CDR3 region has the DNA TGTGCCAGCACCCTGGGACTAGCGGGCTCCTACGAGCAGTACTTC. Encoded protein: CASTLGLAGSYEQYF.

The chain couples TRBV7-9 to TRBJ2-7; D is uncertain. The CDR3 is 15 amino acids. Germline V CDR1 and CDR2: SEHNR, FQNEAQ (reference sequence). The V end lost 5 bases, the J end lost 2 bases, and 16 bases lay between the germline ends. Here the CDR3 reads CASSPNRNSAYEQYF. The CDR3 DNA reads TGTGCCAGCAGCCCAAACAGAAATTCAGCCTACGAGCAGTACTTC.

The genes are TRBV6-1 and TRBJ2-5; 9 bases line up with TRBD1. The CDR3 is 15 amino acids. Trimming at V came to 5 bases and at J to 5 bases, leaving 9 bases not matched to a gene. In germline, CDR1 is MNHNS, CDR2 SASEGT. This chain's CDR3 is CASSPRRTGVETQYF. CDR3 DNA sequence: TGTGCCAGCAGTCCCCGACGGACAGGGGTGGAGACCCAGTACTTC.

This chain links TRBV9 with TRBJ2-2, with 10 bases aligning to TRBD1. The CDR3 contains 16 residues. Germline V lookup: CDR1 SGDLS, CDR2 YYNGEE. V shed 0 bases and J 6 bases; nucleotides not matched to a gene: 5. CDR3 in DNA: TGTGCCAGCAGCGTAGGTTGGACAGGGGGAGCCGGGGAGCTGTTTTTT. Translating gives CASSVGWTGGAGELFF. The complete variable domain, with remaining parts taken from reference TRBV9 and TRBJ2-2, reads DSGVTQTPKHLITATGQRVTLRCSPRSGDLSVYWYQQSLDQGLQFLIQYYNGEERAKGNILERFSAQQFPDLHSELNLSSLELGDSALYFCASSVGWTGGAGELFFGEGSRLTVL.

This clone showed up just once. This CDR3 is also generated by other DNA sequences in the sample. The CDR3 loop reads CASRPQGQTNEKLFF. CDR3 sequence (DNA): TGTGCCAGCAGGCCTCAGGGGCAAACTAATGAAAAACTGTTTTTT. J is TRBJ1-4 and V is TRBV27; D is possibly TRBD1 (6 bases). Germline assignment: CDR1 MNHEY and CDR2 SMNVEV (reference sequence). This CDR3 has 15 amino acids. The V end was cut by 6 bases, the J end by 1 base, with 12 bases between.

The chain recombines TRBV9 with TRBJ2-1; D unclear. Germline V gene lookup returns CDR1 SGDLS and CDR2 YYNGEE. V was pared by 0 bases and J by 12 bases, with 13 bases between. The CDR3 totals 13 residues. Written as DNA, the CDR3 is TGTGCCAGCAGCGTAGGTTCCAAAGGGCTGCAGTTCTTC. Amino acid sequence: CASSVGSKGLQFF.

This chain uses TRBV28 with TRBJ1-2, with a tentative D call TRBD1 (6 bases). From germline, CDR1 is MDHEN and CDR2 SYDVKM. V lost 5 bases and J lost 3, with 10 bases in between. This CDR3 is built from 13 residues. The CDR3 coding sequence is TGTGCCAGCAGTCCAGGGGTTTACTATGGCTACACCTTC. Translating it yields CASSPGVYYGYTF.

The CDR3 spells CSVAGTGVDNEQFF. Written as DNA, the CDR3 is TGCAGCGTTGCGGGGACAGGGGTCGACAATGAGCAGTTCTTC. The chain is built from TRBV29-1 and TRBJ2-1; TRBD1 agrees at 10 bases. Trimming removed 4 bases from V and 5 bases from J; junction bases left unmatched: 5. This CDR3 has 14 amino acids. CDR1 and CDR2 (germline): SQVTM, ANQGSEA.

The V call is TRBV5-4, the J call TRBJ2-7; 14 nucleotides line up with TRBD2. Per germline, CDR1 SGHNT and CDR2 YYREEE (reference sequence). The CDR3 covers 15 residues. Trimming at V came to 4 bases and at J to 6 bases, leaving 6 bases not matched to a gene. The CDR3: CASSMTTSGRAEQYF. The DNA of the CDR3 is TGTGCCAGCAGCATGACGACTAGCGGGAGGGCCGAGCAGTACTTC.

This chain uses TRBV7-2 with TRBJ2-7, with 10 bases aligning to TRBD2. The CDR3 is made up of 15 amino acids. V dropped 5 bases and J dropped 4; count of bases not matched to a gene: 8. The germline CDR1 and CDR2 sequences are SGHTA and FQGNSA. The CDR3 reads CASSPSAGGRYEQYF. DNA for the CDR3: TGTGCCAGCAGCCCATCAGCGGGAGGGAGGTACGAGCAGTACTTC.

This clone was counted a few times. The chain carries TRBV7-2 and TRBJ2-5, with TRBD2 identical over 9 bases. Germline CDR1 is SGHTA and CDR2 is FQGNSA. The trim removed 2 bases at V and 5 bases at J, leaving 12 bases unmatched. CDR3 size: 17 residues. CDR3 amino acids: CASSLRVSGSWGETQYF. The CDR3 DNA sequence: TGTGCCAGCAGCTTAAGGGTTAGCGGGAGTTGGGGGGAGACCCAGTACTTC.

For this clone: The CDR3 carries no conserved terminal phenylalanine or tryptophan, so it likely arises from a read error. The DNA is left out, because the CDR3 cannot be placed on it with certainty; the CDR3 is given as TCRdb lists it. The rearrangement links TRBV23-1 to TRBJ2-6; the table gives TRBD1 as D, unverified against the DNA. TRBV23-1 is labeled an ORF, and its function is uncertain. The CDR3 spans 10 residues, counting both ends. The CDR3 spells CASSHTDRSS.

The chain recombines TRBV5-6 with TRBJ2-1, with TRBD2 matching 7 bases. The V and J ends lost 4 bases and 15 bases, in that order; junction bases with no gene match: 13. The germline CDR1 and CDR2 sequences are SGHDT and YYEEEE. This CDR3 has 13 residues. This chain's CDR3 is CASSGGGEVLGFF. Here the CDR3 DNA reads TGTGCCAGCAGCGGCGGGGGAGAGGTCTTAGGGTTCTTC.

The genes are TRBV7-2 and TRBJ2-7; 7 bases map to TRBD2. The CDR3 totals 15 residues. With V trimmed by 1 base and J by 0 bases, 3 bases remained unmatched. Germline CDR1 SGHTA, CDR2 FQGNSA. CDR3 in amino acids: CASSLDGGSSYEQYF. For the CDR3, the DNA is TGTGCCAGCAGCTTAGACGGGGGGAGCTCCTACGAGCAGTACTTC.